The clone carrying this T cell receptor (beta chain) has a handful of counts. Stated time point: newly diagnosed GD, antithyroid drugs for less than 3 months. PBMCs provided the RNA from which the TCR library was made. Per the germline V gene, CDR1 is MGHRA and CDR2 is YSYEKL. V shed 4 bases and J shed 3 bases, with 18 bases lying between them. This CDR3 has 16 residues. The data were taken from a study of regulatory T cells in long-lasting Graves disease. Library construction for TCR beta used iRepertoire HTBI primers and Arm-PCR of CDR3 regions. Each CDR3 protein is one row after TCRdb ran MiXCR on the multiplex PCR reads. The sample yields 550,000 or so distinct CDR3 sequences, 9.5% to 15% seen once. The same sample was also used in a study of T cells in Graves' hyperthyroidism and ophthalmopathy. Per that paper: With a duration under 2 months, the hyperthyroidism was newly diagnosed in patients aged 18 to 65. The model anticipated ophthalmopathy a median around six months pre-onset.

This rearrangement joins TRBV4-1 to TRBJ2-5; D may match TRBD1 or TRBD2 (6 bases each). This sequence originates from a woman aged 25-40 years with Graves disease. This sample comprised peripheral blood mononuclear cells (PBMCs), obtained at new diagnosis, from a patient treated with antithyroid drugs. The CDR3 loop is CASSPSWGAPEETQYF. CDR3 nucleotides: TGCGCCAGCAGCCCCTCTTGGGGGGCCCCTGAAGAGACCCAGTACTTC.